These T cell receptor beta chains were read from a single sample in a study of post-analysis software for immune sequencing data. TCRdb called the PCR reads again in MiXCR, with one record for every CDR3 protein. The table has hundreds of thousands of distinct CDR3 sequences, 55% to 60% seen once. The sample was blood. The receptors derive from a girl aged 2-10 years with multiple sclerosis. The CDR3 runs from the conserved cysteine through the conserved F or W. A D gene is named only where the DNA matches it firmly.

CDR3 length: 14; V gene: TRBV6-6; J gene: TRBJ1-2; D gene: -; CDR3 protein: CASSYSQGNYGYTF
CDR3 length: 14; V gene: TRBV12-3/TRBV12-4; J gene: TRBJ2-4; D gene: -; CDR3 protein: CASSPRDWRNIQYF
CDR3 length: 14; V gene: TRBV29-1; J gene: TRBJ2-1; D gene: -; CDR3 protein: CSVEEVAQENEQFF
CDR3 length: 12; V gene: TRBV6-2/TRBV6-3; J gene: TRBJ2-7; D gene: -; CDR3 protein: CASGGNSYEQYF
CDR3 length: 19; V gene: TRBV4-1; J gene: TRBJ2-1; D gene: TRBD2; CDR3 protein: CASSHEYGTSGSSYNEQFF
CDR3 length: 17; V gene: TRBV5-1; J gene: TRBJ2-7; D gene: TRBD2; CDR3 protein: CASSARTSGTVGYEQYF
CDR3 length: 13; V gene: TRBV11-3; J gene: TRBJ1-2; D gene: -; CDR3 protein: CASSLEAGYGYTF
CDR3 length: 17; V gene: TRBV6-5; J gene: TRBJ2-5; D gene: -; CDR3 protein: CASSHQGKVAAQETQYF
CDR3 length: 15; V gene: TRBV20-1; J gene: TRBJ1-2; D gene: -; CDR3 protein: CSARDLGGTGFGYTF
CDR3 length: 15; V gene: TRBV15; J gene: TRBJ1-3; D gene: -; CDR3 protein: CATSRDRASGNTIYF
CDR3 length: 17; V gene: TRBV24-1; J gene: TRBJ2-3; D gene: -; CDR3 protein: CATSDLSATTSTDTQYF
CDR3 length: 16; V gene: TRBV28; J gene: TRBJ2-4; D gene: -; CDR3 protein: CASSFLEGRIKNIQYF
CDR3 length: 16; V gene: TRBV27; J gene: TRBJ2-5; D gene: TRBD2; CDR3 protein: CASSPAFSGGAETQYF
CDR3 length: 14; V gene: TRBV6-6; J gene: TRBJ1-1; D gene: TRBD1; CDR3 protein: CASILDRAHTEAFF
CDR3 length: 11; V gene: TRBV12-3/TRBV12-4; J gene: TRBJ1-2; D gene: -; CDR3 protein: CASSPGYGYTF
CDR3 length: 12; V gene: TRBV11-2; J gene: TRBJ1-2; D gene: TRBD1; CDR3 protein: CASRQGYYGYTF
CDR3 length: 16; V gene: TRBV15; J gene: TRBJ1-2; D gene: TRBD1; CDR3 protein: CATSRSPGQDNYGYTF
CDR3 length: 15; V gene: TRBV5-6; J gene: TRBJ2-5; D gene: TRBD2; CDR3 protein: CASSWGLAGVETQYF
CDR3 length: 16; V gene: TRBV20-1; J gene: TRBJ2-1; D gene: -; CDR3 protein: CSAGPVRSGPYNEQFF
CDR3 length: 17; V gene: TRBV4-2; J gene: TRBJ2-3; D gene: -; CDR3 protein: CASSPAGTLNGGATQYF
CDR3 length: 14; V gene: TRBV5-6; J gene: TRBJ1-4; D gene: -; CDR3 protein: CASSFGREGEKLFF
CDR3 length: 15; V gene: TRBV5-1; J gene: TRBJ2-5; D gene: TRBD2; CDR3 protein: CASSPTSGYQETQYF
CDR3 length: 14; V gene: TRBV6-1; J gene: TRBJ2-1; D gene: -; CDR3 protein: CASSEEGLLNEQFF
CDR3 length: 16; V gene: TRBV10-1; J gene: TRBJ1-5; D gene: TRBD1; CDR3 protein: CASSEMGQESNQPQHF
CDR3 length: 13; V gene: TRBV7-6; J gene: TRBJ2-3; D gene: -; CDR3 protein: CASSFLGSDTQYF
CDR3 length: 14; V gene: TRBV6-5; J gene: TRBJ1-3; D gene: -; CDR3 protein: CASSSAGTGNTIYF
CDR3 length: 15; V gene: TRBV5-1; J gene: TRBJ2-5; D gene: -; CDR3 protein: CASREGVQGQETQYF
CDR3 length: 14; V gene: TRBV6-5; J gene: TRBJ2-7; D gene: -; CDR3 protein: CASRQSSLRYEQYF
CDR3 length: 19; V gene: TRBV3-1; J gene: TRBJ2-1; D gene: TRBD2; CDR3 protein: CASSQEGSPGTSGSNEQFF
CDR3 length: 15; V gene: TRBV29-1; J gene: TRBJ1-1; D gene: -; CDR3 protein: CSVGRGRGMNTEAFF
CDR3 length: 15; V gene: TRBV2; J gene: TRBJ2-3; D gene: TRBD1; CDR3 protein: CASSDWTGGLDTQYF
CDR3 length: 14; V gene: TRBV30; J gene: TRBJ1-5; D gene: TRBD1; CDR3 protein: CAWSADRGNQPQHF
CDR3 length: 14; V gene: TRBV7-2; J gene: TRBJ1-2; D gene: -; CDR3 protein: CASSLSQGGYGYTF
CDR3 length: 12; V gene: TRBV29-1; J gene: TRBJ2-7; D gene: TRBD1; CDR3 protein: CSVGQGGVEQYF
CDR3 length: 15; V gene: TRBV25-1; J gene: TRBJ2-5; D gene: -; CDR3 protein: CASSEGRGTQETQYF
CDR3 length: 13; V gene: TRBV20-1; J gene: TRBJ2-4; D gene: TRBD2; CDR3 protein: CSARATSVSIQYF
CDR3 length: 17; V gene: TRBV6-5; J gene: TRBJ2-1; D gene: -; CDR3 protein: CASSYKRQLEPYNEQFF
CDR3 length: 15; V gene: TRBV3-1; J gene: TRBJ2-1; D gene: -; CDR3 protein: CASSHLGRRGDEQFF
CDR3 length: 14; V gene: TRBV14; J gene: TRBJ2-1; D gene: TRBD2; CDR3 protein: CASDGTSGANEQFF
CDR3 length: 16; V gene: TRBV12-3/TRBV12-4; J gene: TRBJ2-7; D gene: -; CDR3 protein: CASSTSGSRSSYEQYF
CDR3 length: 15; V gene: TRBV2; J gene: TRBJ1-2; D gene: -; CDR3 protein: CASSEALDSNYGYTF
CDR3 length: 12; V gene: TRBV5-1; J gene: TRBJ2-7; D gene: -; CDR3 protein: CASSTDLGEQYF
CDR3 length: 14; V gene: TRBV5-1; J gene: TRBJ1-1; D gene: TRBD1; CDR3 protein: CASSVGTESTEAFF
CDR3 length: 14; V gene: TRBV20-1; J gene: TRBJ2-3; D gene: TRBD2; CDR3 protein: CSALLAGGTDTQYF
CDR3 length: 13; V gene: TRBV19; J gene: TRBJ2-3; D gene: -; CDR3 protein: CASGMGERDTQYF
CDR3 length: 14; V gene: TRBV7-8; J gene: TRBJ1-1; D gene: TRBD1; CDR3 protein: CASSAVTGDTEAFF
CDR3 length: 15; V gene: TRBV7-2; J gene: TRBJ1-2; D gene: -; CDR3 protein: CASSLEIDRRNGYTF
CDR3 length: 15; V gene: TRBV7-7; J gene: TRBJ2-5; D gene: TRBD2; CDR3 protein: CASSLKTSGSETQYF
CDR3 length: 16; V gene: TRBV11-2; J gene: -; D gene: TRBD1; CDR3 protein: CASRKSYGQGAHEQYF
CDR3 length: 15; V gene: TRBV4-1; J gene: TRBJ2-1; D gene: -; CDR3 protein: CASSLERASYNEQFF
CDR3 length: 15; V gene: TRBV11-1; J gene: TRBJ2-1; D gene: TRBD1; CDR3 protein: CASSSRDRGSNEQFF
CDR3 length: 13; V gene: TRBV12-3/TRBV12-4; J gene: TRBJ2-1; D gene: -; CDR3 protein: CASSLQVGDEQFF
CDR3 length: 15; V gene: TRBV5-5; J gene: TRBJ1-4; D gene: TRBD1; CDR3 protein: CASSLQGTGGEKLFF
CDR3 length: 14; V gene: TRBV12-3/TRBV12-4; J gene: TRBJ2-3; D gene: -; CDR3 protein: CASTPGHRADTQYF
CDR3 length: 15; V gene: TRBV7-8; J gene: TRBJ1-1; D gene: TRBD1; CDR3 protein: CASSPNRTGNTEAFF